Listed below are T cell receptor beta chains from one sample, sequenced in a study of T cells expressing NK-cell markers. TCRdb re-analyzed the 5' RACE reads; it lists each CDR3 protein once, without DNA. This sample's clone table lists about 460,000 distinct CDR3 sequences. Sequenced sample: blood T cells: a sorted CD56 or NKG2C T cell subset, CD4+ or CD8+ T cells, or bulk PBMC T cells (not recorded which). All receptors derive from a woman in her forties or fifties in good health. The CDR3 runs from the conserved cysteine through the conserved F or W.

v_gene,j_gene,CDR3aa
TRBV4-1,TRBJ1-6,CASRGDSSPLHF
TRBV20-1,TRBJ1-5,CSARRTEYSNQPQHF
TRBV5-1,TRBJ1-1,CASSPDRGFEAFF
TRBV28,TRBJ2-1,CASMRNYEQFF
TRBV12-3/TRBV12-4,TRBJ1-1,CASSRPGQGKAFF
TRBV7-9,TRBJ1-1,CASSSPGQPNTEAFF
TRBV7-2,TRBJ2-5,CASRGSEGSRAETQYF
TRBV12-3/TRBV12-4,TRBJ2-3,CASSDHTSIQYF
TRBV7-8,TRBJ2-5,CASSSLTGRRETQYF
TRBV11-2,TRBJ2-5,CASSLGGVRPDPETQYF
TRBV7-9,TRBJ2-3,CASSWFVPTQYF
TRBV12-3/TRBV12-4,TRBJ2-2,CASSGRTGGVYTGELFF
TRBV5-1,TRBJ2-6,CASSLRAPANVLTF
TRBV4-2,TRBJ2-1,CASSQAPSSGSTNEQFF
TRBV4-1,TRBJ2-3,CASSHPSGSTDTQYF
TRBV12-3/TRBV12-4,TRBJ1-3,CASSAYGNTNTIYF
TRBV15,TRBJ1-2,CATSRDTRNYGYTF
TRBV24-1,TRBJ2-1,CATSEAPQRDEQFF
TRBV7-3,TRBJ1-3,CASSLEGQAILISGNTIYF
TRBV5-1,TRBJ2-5,CASAGGGVGETQYF
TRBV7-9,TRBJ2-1,CASSQREASEQFF
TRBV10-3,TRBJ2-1,CAISPPRSYNEQFF
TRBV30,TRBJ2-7,CAWTTWTGGLYEQYF
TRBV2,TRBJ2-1,CASPKTSGSYNEQFF
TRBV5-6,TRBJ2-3,CASSLILARGRVVGTDTQYF
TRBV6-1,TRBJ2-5,CASQRDLKETQYF
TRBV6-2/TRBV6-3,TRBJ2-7,CASSPRGSGTYEQYF
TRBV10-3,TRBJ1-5,CAISALGTASNQPQHF
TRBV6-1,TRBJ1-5,CASRSYGQDSNQPQHF
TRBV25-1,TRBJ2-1,CASNDRFGNEQFF
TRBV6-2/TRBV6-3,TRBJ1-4,CASIQGLGWTNEKLFF
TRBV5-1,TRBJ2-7,CASSLGGGSYEQYF
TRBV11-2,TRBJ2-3,CASSLGIRTDTQYF
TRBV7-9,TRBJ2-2,CASSFDVAGELFF
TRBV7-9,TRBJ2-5,CASSRDTPGETQYF
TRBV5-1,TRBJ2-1,CASSKGLAGGPSYNEQFF
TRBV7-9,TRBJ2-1,CTSSLPGVSHLGQFF
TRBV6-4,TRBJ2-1,CAQQNGRRDNEQFF
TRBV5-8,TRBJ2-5,CASSILAGEETQYF
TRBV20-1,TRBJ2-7,CSARRQATSYEQYF
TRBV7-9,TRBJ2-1,CASSPTRDLKRHEQFF
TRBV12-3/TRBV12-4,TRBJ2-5,CASSFSGTGGIQETQYF
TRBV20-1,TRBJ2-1,CSARVFGRGEQFF
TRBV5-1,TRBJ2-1,CASSLTPGLAGRSGNEQFF
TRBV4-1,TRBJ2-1,CASSQRPLSSYNEQFF
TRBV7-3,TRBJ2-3,CASSSMTSGRADTQYF
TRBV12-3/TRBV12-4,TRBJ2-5,CASSLRQGGPIQETQYF
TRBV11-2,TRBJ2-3,CASSLEVGKDTQYF
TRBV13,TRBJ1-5,CASSPTPNQPQHF
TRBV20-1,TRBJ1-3,CSARGFETGNTIYF
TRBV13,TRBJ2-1,CASSLGPANEQFF
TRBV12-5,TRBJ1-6,CASGPGDPRSPLHF
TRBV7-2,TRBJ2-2,CASSLEAGVRTGELFF
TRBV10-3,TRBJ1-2,CAITTGIMDGYTF